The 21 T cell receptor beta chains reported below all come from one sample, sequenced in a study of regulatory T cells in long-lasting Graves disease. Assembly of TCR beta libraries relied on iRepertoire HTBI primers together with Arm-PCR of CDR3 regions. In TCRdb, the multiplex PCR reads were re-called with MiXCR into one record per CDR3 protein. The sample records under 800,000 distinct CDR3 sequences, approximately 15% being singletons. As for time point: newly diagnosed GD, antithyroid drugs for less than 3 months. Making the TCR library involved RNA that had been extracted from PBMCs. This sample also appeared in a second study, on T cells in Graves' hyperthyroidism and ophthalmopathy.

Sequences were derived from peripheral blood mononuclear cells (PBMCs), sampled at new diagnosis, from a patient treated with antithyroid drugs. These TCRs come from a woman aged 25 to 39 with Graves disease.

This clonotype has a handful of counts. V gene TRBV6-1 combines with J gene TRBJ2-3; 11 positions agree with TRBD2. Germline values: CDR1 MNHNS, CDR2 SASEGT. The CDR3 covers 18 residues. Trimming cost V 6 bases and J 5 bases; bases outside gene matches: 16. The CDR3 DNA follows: TGTGCCAGCAGGCGAGGGTATGGGACTAGCGGAGGGAGAGATACGCAGTATTTT. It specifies CASRRGYGTSGGRDTQYF.

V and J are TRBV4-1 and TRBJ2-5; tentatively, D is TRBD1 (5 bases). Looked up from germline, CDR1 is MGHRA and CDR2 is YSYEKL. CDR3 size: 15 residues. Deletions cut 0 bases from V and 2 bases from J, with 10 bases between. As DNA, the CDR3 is TGCGCCAGCAGCCAAGACCGACAGCAGCAAGAGACCCAGTACTTC. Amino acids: CASSQDRQQQETQYF.

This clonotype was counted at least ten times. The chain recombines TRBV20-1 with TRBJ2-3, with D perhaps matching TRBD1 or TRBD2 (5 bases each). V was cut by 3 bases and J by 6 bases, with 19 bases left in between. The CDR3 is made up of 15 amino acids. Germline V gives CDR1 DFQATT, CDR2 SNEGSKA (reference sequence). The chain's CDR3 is CSASRIGASGDTQYF. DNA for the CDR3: TGCAGTGCTAGTCGAATCGGGGCTTCAGGCGATACGCAGTATTTT.

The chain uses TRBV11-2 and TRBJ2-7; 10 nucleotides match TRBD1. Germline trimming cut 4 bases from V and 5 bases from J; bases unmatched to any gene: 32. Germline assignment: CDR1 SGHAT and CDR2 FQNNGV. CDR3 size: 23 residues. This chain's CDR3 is CASSYYRDRGLSAGTPIFHEQYF. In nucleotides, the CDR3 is TGTGCCAGCAGCTATTATCGGGACAGGGGACTGAGCGCAGGCACCCCGATTTTCCACGAGCAGTACTTC.

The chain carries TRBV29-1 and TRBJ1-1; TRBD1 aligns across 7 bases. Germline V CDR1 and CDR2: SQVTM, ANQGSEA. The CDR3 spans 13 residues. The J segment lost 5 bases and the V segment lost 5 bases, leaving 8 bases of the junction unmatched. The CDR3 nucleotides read TGCAGCGTTACAGACAGGGCCGAAACTGAAGCTTTCTTT. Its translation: CSVTDRAETEAFF. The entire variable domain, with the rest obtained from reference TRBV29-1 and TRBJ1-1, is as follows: SAVISQKPSRDICQRGTSLTIQCQVDSQVTMMFWYRQQPGQSLTLIATANQGSEATYESGFVIDKFPISRPNLTFSTLTVSNMSPEDSSIYLCSVTDRAETEAFFGQGTRLTVV.

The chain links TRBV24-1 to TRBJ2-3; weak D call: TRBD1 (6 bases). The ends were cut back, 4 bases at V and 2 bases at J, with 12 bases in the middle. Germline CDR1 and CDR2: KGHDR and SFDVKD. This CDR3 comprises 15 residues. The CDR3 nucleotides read TGTGCCACCAGTGACGGGACATCTTACACAGATACGCAGTATTTT. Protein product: CATSDGTSYTDTQYF.

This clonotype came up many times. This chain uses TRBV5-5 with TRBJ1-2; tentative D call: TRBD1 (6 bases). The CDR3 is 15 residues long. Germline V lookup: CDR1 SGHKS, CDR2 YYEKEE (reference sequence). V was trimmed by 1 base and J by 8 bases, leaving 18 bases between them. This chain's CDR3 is CASSLTDGGGRGYTF. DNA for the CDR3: TGTGCCAGCAGCTTGACCGACGGAGGGGGGCGCGGCTACACCTTC.

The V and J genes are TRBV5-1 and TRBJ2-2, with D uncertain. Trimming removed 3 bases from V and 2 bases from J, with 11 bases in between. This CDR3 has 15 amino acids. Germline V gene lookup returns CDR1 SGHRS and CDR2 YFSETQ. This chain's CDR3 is CASSSKNPNTGELFF. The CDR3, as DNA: TGCGCCAGCAGCTCTAAAAATCCAAACACCGGGGAGCTGTTTTTT.

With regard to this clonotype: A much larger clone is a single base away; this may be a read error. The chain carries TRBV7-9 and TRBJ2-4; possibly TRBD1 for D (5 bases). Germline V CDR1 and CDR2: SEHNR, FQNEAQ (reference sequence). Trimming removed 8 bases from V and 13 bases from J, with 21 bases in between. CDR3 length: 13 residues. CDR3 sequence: CASRVWGDNEQYF. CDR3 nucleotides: TGTGCCAGCCGGGTTTGGGGCGACAATGAGCAGTACTTC.

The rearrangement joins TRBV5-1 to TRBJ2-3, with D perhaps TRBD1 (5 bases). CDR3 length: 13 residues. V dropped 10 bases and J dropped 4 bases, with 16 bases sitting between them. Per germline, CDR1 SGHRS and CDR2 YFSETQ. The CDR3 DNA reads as TGCGCCGGGGCCCTAAGCGCCGCAGATACGCAGTATTTT. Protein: CAGALSAADTQYF.

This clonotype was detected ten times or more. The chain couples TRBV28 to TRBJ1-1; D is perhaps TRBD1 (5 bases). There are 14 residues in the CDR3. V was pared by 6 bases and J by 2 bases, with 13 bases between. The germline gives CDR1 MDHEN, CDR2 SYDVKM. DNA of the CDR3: TGTGCCAGCAGCTTAGCGACAGACAACACTGAAGCTTTCTTT. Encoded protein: CASSLATDNTEAFF.

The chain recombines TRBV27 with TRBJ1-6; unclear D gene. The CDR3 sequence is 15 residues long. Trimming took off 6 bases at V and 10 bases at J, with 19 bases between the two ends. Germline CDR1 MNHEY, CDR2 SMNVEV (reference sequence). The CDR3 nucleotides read TGTGCCAGCAGATACAAACCGGGCACGGGGTCACCCCTCCACTTT. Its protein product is CASRYKPGTGSPLHF.

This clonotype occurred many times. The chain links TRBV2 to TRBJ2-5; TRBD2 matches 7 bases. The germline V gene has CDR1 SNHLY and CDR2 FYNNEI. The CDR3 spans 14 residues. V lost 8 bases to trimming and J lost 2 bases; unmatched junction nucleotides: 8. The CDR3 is CASGAGTMQETQYF. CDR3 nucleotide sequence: TGTGCCAGCGGGGCGGGGACTATGCAAGAGACCCAGTACTTC. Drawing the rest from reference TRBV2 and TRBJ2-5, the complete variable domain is EPEVTQTPSHQVTQMGQEVILRCVPISNHLYFYWYRQILGQKVEFLVSFYNNEISEKSEIFDDQFSVERPDGSNFTLKIRSTKLEDSAMYFCASGAGTMQETQYFGPGTRLLVL.

The CDR3 nucleotides read TGTGCCAGCAGCCTTACCGGGACTTATCCCCACGAGCAGTACTTC. Protein: CASSLTGTYPHEQYF. V gene TRBV3-1 combines with J gene TRBJ2-7; D might be TRBD2 (6 bases). V was shortened by 4 bases and J by 5 bases, with 18 bases between the two germline ends. Germline CDR1 is LGHDT and CDR2 is YNNKEL (reference sequence). This CDR3 region has 15 residues.

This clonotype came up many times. CDR3 protein: CSASRVNTEAFF. The CDR3, as DNA: TGCAGTGCCAGTCGGGTTAACACTGAAGCTTTCTTT. This chain uses TRBV20-1 with TRBJ1-1; D remains ambiguous. The CDR3 spans 12 residues. Germline CDR1 and CDR2: DFQATT and SNEGSKA (reference sequence). The V gene lost 6 bases and the J gene lost 2 bases, with 10 bases spanning the gap.

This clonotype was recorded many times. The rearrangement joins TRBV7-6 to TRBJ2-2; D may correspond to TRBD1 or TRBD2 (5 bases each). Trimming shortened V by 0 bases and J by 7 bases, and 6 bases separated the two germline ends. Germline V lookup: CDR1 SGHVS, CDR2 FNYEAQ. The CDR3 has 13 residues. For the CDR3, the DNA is TGTGCCAGCAGCTTAGCGGGGGACGGGGAGCTGTTTTTT. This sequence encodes CASSLAGDGELFF.

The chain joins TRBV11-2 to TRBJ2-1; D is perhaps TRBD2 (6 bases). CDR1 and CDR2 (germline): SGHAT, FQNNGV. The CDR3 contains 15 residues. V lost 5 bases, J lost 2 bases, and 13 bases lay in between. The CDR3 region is CASSPFSGPYNEQFF. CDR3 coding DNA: TGTGCCAGCAGCCCCTTTAGCGGCCCCTACAATGAGCAGTTCTTC.

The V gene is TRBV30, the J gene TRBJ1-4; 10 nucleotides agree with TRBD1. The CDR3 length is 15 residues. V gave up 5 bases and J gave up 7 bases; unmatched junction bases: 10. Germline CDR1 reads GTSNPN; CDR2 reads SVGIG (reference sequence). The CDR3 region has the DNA TGTGCCTGGCGAAACCGGGACAGGGGTGGTGAAAAACTGTTTTTT. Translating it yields CAWRNRDRGGEKLFF. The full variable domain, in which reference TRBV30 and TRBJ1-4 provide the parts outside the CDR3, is SQTIHQWPATLVQPVGSPLSLECTVEGTSNPNLYWYRQAAGRGLQLLFYSVGIGQISSEVPQNLSASRPQDRQFILSSKKLLLSDSGFYLCAWRNRDRGGEKLFFGSGTQLSVL.

CDR3 nucleotide sequence: TGTGCCAGCAGTTCTGGGACTAGCGGAGATACGCAGTATTTT. Translated, it gives CASSSGTSGDTQYF. The chain combines TRBV12-3 or TRBV12-4 with TRBJ2-3; 11 bases fit TRBD2. With V trimmed by 4 bases and J by 5 bases, 2 bases remained unmatched. The CDR3 runs 14 residues.

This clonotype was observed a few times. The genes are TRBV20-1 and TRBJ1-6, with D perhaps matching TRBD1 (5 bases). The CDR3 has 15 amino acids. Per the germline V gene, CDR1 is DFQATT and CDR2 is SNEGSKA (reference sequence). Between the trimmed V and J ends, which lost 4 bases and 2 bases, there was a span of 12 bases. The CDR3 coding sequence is TGCAGTGCTATCCACGAGGGGACCTATAATTCACCCCTCCACTTT. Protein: CSAIHEGTYNSPLHF.

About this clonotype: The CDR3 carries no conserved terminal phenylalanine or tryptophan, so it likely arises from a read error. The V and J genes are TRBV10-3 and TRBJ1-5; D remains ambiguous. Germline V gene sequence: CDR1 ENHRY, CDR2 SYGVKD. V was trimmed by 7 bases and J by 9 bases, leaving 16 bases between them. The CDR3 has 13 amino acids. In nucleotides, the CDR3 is TGTGCCATCATGTCCTTCGTGGGTCGGCCCCAGCATCTT. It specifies CAIMSFVGRPQHL.